This entry lists 27 T cell receptor beta chains sequenced from one sample in a study of blood T cell repertoires in COVID-19. Some clones are missing from TCRdb's copy, which holds only in-frame ones; the method was immunoSEQ multiplex PCR. The sample holds 59,000 or so clones; under 95% are singletons and the top ten take around 1.5%. What was sequenced was peripheral blood. The receptors shown here come from a human donor in a cohort sampled during active COVID-19.

The chain links TRBV4-3 to TRBJ2-3, with 14 bases aligning to TRBD2. Germline V gene data show CDR1 as LGHNA and CDR2 as YSLEER. The CDR3 totals 18 residues. V shed 4 bases, J shed 2 bases, and the junction held 8 bases outside the gene matches. In DNA form, the CDR3 reads TGCGCCAGCAGCCTCGCCCCGGGACTAGCGGGAGCCACAGATACGCAGTATTTT. This gives the protein CASSLAPGLAGATDTQYF.

The rearrangement uses TRBV9 and TRBJ1-5; no definite D call. The V and J ends lost 2 bases and 5 bases respectively, with 8 bases between them. This CDR3 spans 13 amino acids. The germline V gene encodes CDR1 SGDLS and CDR2 YYNGEE. CDR3 protein: CASSVGHDQPQHF. Written as DNA, the CDR3 is TGTGCCAGCAGCGTCGGTCACGATCAGCCCCAGCATTTT.

This sequence joins TRBV9 and TRBJ2-5; 8 positions match TRBD2. Trimming took 3 bases from V and 2 from J; bases not matched to a gene: 6. Germline V gives CDR1 SGDLS, CDR2 YYNGEE. CDR3 length: 15 amino acids. CDR3 bases: TGTGCCAGCAGCGCCAGCGGGAGCCCACAAGAGACCCAGTACTTC. Its translation is CASSASGSPQETQYF.

The chain links TRBV4-3 to TRBJ2-3, with TRBD2 matching 12 bases. Germline V gene sequence: CDR1 LGHNA, CDR2 YSLEER. The CDR3 is 18 residues long. The V segment lost 0 bases and the J segment 7 bases; nucleotides outside the gene matches: 11. CDR3 region: CASSQELSLAGGPNTQYF. In DNA, the CDR3 is TGCGCCAGCAGCCAAGAACTTTCCCTAGCGGGAGGGCCAAATACGCAGTATTTT.

V gene TRBV18 combines with J gene TRBJ2-2; 9 nucleotides line up with TRBD2. Losses at the gene ends were 5 bases for V and 4 bases for J; bases not matched to a gene: 2. Per germline, CDR1 KGHSH and CDR2 LQKENI. This CDR3 is 14 amino acids long. CDR3: CASSGLAPTGELFF. CDR3 bases: TGTGCCAGCTCAGGACTAGCGCCCACCGGGGAGCTGTTTTTT.

The chain couples TRBV4-1 to TRBJ1-1, with TRBD1 as a possible D gene (5 bases). V was cut by 0 bases and J by 11 bases, with 16 bases left in between. The CDR3 is made up of 14 amino acids. Germline CDR1 MGHRA, CDR2 YSYEKL. The CDR3 is CASSQDGAGVGAFF. The CDR3 region has the DNA TGCGCCAGCAGCCAAGATGGCGCGGGGGTAGGGGCTTTCTTT.

This chain connects TRBV7-9 to TRBJ2-1, with D perhaps TRBD2 (6 bases). CDR1 and CDR2 (germline): SEHNR, FQNEAQ (reference sequence). The CDR3 extends over 15 amino acids. Trimming shortened V by 1 base and J by 7 bases, and 14 bases separated the two germline ends. The CDR3 sequence: CASSLGRELVNEQFF. In DNA, the CDR3 is TGTGCCAGCAGCTTAGGTCGGGAGTTAGTGAATGAGCAGTTCTTC.

The chain links TRBV23-1 to TRBJ2-4; tentatively, D is TRBD2 (5 bases). TRBV23-1 is known as an ORF, though its function is uncertain. V lost 1 base, J lost 3 bases, and 10 bases lay in between. The CDR3 consists of 15 residues. The CDR3 protein is CASSQWERDKNIQYF. As DNA, the CDR3 is TGCGCCAGCAGTCAATGGGAGAGGGACAAAAACATTCAGTACTTC.

The DNA of the CDR3 is TGTGCCAGCAGTTACTCGAGGAGCTCCTACAATGAGCAGTTCTTC. It encodes CASSYSRSSYNEQFF. The V gene is TRBV6-5, the J gene TRBJ2-1; D is uncertain. The CDR3 runs to 15 residues. The V end lost 0 bases, the J end lost 0 bases, and 6 bases lay between the germline ends. The germline V gene has CDR1 MNHEY and CDR2 SVGAGI.

This clone was picked up a small number of times. The chain has TRBV7-9 and TRBJ2-1; 8 bases agree with TRBD2. Germline V lookup: CDR1 SEHNR, CDR2 FQNEAQ (reference sequence). The V gene end was trimmed by 3 bases and the J gene end by 0 bases; junction bases not matched to a gene: 10. The CDR3 totals 18 residues. The CDR3 reads CASSFPGGRELSYNEQFF. The CDR3 nucleotides are TGTGCCAGCAGCTTCCCGGGAGGGAGGGAGCTCTCCTACAATGAGCAGTTCTTC.

The chain couples TRBV7-8 to TRBJ1-4, with a weak D call TRBD1 (6 bases). V was cut by 5 bases and J by 2 bases, with 15 bases left in between. Germline CDR1 and CDR2: SGHVS and FQNEAQ. The CDR3 sequence is 16 residues long. CDR3 in DNA: TGTGCCAGCAGCCTTCTACAGGGAACGACTAATGAAAAACTGTTTTTT. It encodes CASSLLQGTTNEKLFF.

This chain connects TRBV29-1 to TRBJ2-3; 12 nucleotides line up with TRBD2. Unmatched junction bases numbered 8, after V lost 4 bases and J lost 3 bases. Germline V gives CDR1 SQVTM, CDR2 ANQGSEA. The CDR3 runs 16 residues. CDR3 nucleotides: TGCAGCGTTGTGCTAGCGGGAGGGCCAGGGACAGATACGCAGTATTTT. It yields the protein CSVVLAGGPGTDTQYF.

The genes are TRBV7-6 and TRBJ2-2; TRBD2 agrees at 15 bases. V lost 5 bases and J lost 5; bases outside the gene matches: 3. The CDR3 covers 16 residues. Germline V gene data show CDR1 as SGHVS and CDR2 as FNYEAQ. CDR3 protein: CASSPGLAGGTGELFF. As DNA, the CDR3 is TGTGCCAGCAGCCCGGGACTAGCGGGAGGAACCGGGGAGCTGTTTTTT.

This chain connects TRBV11-2 to TRBJ2-7; possible D gene TRBD2, 5 bases. Germline V gives CDR1 SGHAT, CDR2 FQNNGV. The CDR3 consists of 14 residues. V gave up 4 bases and J gave up 4 bases, with 14 bases separating them. The CDR3 is CASSYATLVYEQYF. The CDR3 DNA is TGTGCCAGCAGCTACGCCACACTAGTTTACGAGCAGTACTTC.

The CDR3: CASSPGERTEAFF. The CDR3 nucleotides are TGTGCCAGCAGTCCGGGGGAGCGGACTGAAGCTTTCTTT. The genes are TRBV6-2 or TRBV6-3 and TRBJ1-1, with D maybe TRBD1 (5 bases). V was shortened by 5 bases and J by 5 bases, with 12 bases between the two germline ends. The germline CDR1 and CDR2 sequences are MNHEY and SVGEGT. This CDR3 region has 13 residues.

V gene TRBV6-1 combines with J gene TRBJ2-5; 8 bases match TRBD1. The germline CDR1 and CDR2 sequences are MNHNS and SASEGT. The CDR3 loop spans 14 amino acids. Trimming removed 3 bases from V and 5 bases from J; junction bases left unmatched: 5. The CDR3, as DNA: TGTGCCAGCAGTGATGACAGGGGTGCGGAGACCCAGTACTTC. Protein sequence: CASSDDRGAETQYF.

The chain carries TRBV5-8 and TRBJ2-5; 11 nucleotides agree with TRBD2. The CDR3 covers 15 residues. V dropped 4 bases and J dropped 3; count of bases not matched to a gene: 5. Germline loops: CDR1 SGHTS, CDR2 YDEGEE. In nucleotides, the CDR3 is TGTGCCAGCAGCCGTCTGACTAGCGGGAAAGAGACCCAGTACTTC. Translated, it gives CASSRLTSGKETQYF.

The V and J genes are TRBV4-2 and TRBJ2-3, with TRBD2 identical over 9 bases. This CDR3 has 16 residues. Germline CDR1 and CDR2: LGHNA and YNFKEQ. After removal of 0 bases from V and 4 bases from J, the junction contained 5 bases not matched to a gene. The CDR3, as DNA: TGTGCCAGCAGCCAAGAAGGGACTAGCAATTCAGATACGCAGTATTTT. It yields the protein CASSQEGTSNSDTQYF.

The chain employs TRBV7-2 and TRBJ2-5; 8 bases are shared with TRBD2. V was clipped by 5 bases and J by 1 base; unmatched bases: 9. Per germline, CDR1 SGHTA and CDR2 FQGNSA. The CDR3 consists of 16 residues. CDR3 sequence: CASSKISGMGQETQYF. As DNA, the CDR3 is TGTGCCAGCAGCAAAATTAGCGGGATGGGCCAAGAGACCCAGTACTTC.

This chain connects TRBV27 to TRBJ2-7; maybe TRBD2 (5 bases). Germline V gives CDR1 MNHEY, CDR2 SMNVEV (reference sequence). CDR3 size: 14 residues. Trimming took off 3 bases at V and 3 bases at J, with 12 bases between the two ends. In DNA, the CDR3 is TGTGCCAGCAGTTTGAACCTAGCCCGCTACGAGCAGTACTTC. This gives the protein CASSLNLARYEQYF.

The chain combines TRBV13 with TRBJ2-2; TRBD1 might be the D (6 bases). CDR3 length: 15 residues. The germline V gene has CDR1 PRHDT and CDR2 FYEKMQ (reference sequence). The V end was cut by 4 bases, the J end by 1 base, with 10 bases between. CDR3 DNA: TGTGCCAGCAGCTCTCTACAGGGGAACACCGGGGAGCTGTTTTTT. It is translated as CASSSLQGNTGELFF.

This rearrangement joins TRBV9 to TRBJ1-1, with unresolved D. This CDR3 has 14 amino acids. Germline CDR1 is SGDLS and CDR2 is YYNGEE. V was cut by 4 bases and J by 5 bases, with 15 bases left in between. As DNA, the CDR3 is TGTGCCAGCAGCCCCGGAGGAGTGTCTACTGAAGCTTTCTTT. It yields the protein CASSPGGVSTEAFF.

A single count supports this clone. The chain couples TRBV18 to TRBJ2-2; 11 positions agree with TRBD2. Germline V lookup: CDR1 KGHSH, CDR2 LQKENI. J lost 5 bases, V lost 1 base, and 12 bases had no gene match. This CDR3 region has 19 residues. The DNA for the CDR3 is TGTGCCAGCTCACCACGGGTACTAGCGGGAGCCCCGGGGACCGGGGAGCTGTTTTTT. This codes for CASSPRVLAGAPGTGELFF.

The chain is built from TRBV7-3 and TRBJ2-1; 12 bases fit TRBD2. This CDR3 spans 18 amino acids. Germline V gives CDR1 SGHTA, CDR2 FQGTGA. The J segment lost 4 bases and the V segment lost 2 bases, leaving 9 bases of the junction unmatched. The chain's CDR3 is CASSLRVTSGRTYNEQFF. The CDR3 DNA reads as TGTGCCAGCAGCTTACGAGTGACTAGCGGGAGAACTTACAATGAGCAGTTCTTC.

DNA for the CDR3: TGCGCCAGCAGCTTGGGGGCTACGAGAAACACCGGGGAGCTGTTTTTT. This encodes CASSLGATRNTGELFF. The chain is built from TRBV5-1 and TRBJ2-2; D gene uncertain. The V gene lost 0 bases and the J gene lost 2 bases, with 11 bases spanning the gap. The CDR3 contains 16 residues. The germline CDR1 and CDR2 sequences are SGHRS and YFSETQ.

The rearrangement links TRBV9 to TRBJ2-1, with D uncertain. The CDR3 is made up of 11 amino acids. Between the trimmed V and J ends, which lost 1 base and 8 bases, there was a span of 4 bases. The germline V gene has CDR1 SGDLS and CDR2 YYNGEE. DNA for the CDR3: TGTGCCAGCAGCGTACTCGATGAGCAGTTCTTC. Its protein product is CASSVLDEQFF. The whole variable domain, remainder taken from reference TRBV9 and TRBJ2-1, is DSGVTQTPKHLITATGQRVTLRCSPRSGDLSVYWYQQSLDQGLQFLIQYYNGEERAKGNILERFSAQQFPDLHSELNLSSLELGDSALYFCASSVLDEQFFGPGTRLTVL.

The rearrangement links TRBV6-1 to TRBJ1-1, with 9 positions matching TRBD1. The ends lost 3 bases at V and 2 bases at J; junction bases unmatched: 4. This CDR3 comprises 15 residues. Germline-derived CDR1 and CDR2 are MNHNS and SASEGT. DNA of the CDR3: TGTGCCAGCAGTGATCCGGGACAGGGAAACACTGAAGCTTTCTTT. Translated, it gives CASSDPGQGNTEAFF.